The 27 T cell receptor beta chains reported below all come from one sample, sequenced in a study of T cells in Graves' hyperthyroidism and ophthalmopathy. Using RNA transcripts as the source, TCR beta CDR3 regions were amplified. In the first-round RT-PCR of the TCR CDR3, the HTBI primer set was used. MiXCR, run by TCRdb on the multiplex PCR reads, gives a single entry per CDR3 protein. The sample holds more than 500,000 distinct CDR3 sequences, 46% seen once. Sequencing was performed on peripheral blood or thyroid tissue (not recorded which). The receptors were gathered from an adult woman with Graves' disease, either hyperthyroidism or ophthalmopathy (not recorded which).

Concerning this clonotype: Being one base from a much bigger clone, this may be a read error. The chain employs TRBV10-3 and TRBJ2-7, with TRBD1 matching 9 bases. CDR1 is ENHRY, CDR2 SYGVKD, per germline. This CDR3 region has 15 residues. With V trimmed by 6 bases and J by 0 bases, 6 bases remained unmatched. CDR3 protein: CAIREGTGYSYEQYF. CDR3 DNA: TGTGCCATCAGAGAAGGGACAGGGTACTCCTACGAGCAGTACTTC.

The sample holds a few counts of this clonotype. The CDR3 reads CASSVGDIFPYEQYF. The CDR3 region has the DNA TGTGCCAGCAGCGTAGGGGACATCTTCCCTTACGAGCAGTACTTC. The genes are TRBV10-3 and TRBJ2-7, with D perhaps matching TRBD1 (6 bases). The CDR3 contains 15 residues. Germline CDR1 and CDR2: ENHRY and SYGVKD. Trimming shortened V by 10 bases and J by 4 bases, and 23 bases separated the two germline ends.

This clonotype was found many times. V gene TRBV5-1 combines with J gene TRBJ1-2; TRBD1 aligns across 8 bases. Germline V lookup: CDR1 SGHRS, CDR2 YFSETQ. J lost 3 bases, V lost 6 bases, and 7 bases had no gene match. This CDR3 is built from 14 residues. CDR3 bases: TGCGCCAGCAAGATTGGGACAGGCTACTATGGCTACACCTTC. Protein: CASKIGTGYYGYTF.

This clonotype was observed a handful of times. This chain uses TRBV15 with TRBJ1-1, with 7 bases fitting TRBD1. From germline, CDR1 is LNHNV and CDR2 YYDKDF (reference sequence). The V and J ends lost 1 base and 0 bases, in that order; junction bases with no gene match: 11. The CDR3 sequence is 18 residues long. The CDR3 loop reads CATSRVGAGGALNTEAFF. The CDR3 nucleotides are TGTGCCACCAGCAGAGTAGGGGCAGGGGGAGCCTTGAACACTGAAGCTTTCTTT.

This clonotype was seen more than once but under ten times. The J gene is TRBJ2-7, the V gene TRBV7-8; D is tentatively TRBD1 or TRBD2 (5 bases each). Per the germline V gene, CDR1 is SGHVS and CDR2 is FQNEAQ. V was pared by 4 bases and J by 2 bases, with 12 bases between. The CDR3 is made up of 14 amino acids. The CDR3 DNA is TGTGCCAGCAGCTCCTGGGACGGCACCTACGAGCAGTACTTC. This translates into CASSSWDGTYEQYF.

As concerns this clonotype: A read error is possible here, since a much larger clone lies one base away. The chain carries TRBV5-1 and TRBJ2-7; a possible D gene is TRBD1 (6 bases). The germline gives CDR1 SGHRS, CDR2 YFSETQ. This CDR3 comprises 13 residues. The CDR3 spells CASSRDTAYGQYF. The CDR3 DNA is TGCGCCAGTTCCCGGGACACCGCATACGGGCAGTACTTC.

For the CDR3, the DNA is TGCAGCGTCGGGCCTACCTACGAGCAGTACTTC. Amino acids: CSVGPTYEQYF. V is TRBV29-1 and J is TRBJ2-7; D is uncertain. Germline-derived CDR1 and CDR2 are SQVTM and ANQGSEA. The CDR3 spans 11 residues. V lost 6 bases to trimming and J lost 2 bases, with 8 bases between them.

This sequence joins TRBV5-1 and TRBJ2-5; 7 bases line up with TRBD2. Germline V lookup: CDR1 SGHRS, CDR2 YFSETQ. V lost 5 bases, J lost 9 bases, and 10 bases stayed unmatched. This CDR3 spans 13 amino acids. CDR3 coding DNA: TGCGCCAGCAGGGGGGAGGGCAATCAGCCCCAGTACTTC. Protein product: CASRGEGNQPQYF.

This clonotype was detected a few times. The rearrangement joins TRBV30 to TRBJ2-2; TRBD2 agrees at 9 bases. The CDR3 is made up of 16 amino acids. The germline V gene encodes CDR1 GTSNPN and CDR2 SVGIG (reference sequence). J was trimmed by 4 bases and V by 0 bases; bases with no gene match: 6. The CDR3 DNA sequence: TGTGCCTGGAGTGTGTTAGCGGGAGTAAGCACCGGGGAGCTGTTTTTT. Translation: CAWSVLAGVSTGELFF.

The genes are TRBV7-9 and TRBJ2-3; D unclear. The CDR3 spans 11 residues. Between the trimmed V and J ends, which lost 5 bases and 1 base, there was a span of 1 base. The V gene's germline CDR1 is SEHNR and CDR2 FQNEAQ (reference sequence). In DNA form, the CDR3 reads TGTGCCAGCAGCCGCACAGATACGCAGTATTTT. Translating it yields CASSRTDTQYF. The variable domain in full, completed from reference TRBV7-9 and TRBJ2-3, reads DTGVSQNPRHKITKRGQNVTFRCDPISEHNRLYWYRQTLGQGPEFLTYFQNEAQLEKSRLLSDRFSAERPKGSFSTLEIQRTEQGDSAMYLCASSRTDTQYFGPGTRLTVL.

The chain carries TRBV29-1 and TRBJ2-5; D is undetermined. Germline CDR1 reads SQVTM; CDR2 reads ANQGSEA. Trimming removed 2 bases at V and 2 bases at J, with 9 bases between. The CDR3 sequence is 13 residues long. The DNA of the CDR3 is TGCAGCGTTGAACCCAGGTTGCAAGAGACCCAGTACTTC. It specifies CSVEPRLQETQYF.

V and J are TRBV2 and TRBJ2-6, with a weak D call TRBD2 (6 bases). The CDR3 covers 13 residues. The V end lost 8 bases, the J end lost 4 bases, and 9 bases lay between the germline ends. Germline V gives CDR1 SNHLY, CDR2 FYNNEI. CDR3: CASAGGGANVLTF. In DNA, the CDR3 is TGTGCCAGCGCTGGGGGGGGGGCCAACGTCCTGACTTTC.

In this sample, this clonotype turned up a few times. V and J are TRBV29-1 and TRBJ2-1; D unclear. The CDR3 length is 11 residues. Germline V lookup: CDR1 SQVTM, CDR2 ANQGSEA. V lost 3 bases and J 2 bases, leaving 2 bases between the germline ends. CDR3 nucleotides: TGCAGCGTTGATGCCTACAATGAGCAGTTCTTC. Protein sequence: CSVDAYNEQFF.

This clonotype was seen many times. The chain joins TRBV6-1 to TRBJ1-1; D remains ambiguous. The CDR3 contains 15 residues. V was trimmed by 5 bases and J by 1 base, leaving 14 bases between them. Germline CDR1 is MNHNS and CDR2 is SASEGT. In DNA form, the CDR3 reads TGTGCCAGCAGTAACTTACACTCTGGGAACACTGAAGCTTTCTTT. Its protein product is CASSNLHSGNTEAFF.

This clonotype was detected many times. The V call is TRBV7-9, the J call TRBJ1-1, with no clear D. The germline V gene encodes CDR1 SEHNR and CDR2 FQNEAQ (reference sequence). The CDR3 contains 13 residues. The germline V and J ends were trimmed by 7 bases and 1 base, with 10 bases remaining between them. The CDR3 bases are TGTGCCAGCAAGTGGGAGGCGAACACTGAAGCTTTCTTT. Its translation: CASKWEANTEAFF.

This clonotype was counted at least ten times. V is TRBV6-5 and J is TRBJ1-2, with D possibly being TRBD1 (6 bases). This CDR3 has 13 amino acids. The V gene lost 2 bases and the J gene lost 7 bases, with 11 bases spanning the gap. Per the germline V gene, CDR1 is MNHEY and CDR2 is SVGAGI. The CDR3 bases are TGTGCCAGCAGTTACCGGACAGAGGCTGGCTACACCTTC. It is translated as CASSYRTEAGYTF.

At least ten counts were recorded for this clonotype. This chain's CDR3 is CASSGDRALTYEQYF. CDR3 nucleotides: TGTGCCAGCAGTGGCGACAGGGCGCTAACCTACGAGCAGTACTTC. V gene TRBV2 combines with J gene TRBJ2-7; 7 nucleotides line up with TRBD1. This CDR3 spans 15 amino acids. The germline V gene has CDR1 SNHLY and CDR2 FYNNEI. V gave up 4 bases and J gave up 2 bases; unmatched junction bases: 8.

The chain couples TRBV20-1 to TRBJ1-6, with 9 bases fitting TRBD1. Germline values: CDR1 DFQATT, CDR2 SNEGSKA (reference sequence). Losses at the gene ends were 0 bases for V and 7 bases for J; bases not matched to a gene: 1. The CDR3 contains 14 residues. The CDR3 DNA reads TGCAGTGCTAGAGAGACAGGGGGGAATTCACCCCTCCACTTT. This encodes CSARETGGNSPLHF.

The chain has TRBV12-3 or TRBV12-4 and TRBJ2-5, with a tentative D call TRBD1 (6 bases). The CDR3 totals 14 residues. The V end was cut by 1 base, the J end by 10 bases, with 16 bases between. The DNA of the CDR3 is TGTGCCAGCAGTTTAGGTCAGGGACATCAGATCCAGTACTTC. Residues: CASSLGQGHQIQYF.

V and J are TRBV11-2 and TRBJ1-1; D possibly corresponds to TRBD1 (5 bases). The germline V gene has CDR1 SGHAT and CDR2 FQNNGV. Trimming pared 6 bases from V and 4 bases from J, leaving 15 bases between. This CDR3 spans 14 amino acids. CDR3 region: CASSVRVLSTEAFF. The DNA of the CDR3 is TGTGCCAGCAGTGTCAGGGTCCTGAGCACTGAAGCTTTCTTT.

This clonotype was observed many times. The CDR3 spells CASSAQPGTGIYEQYF. CDR3 coding DNA: TGTGCCAGCAGCGCGCAACCCGGGACAGGGATCTACGAGCAGTACTTC. The genes are TRBV9 and TRBJ2-7, with 9 nucleotides matching TRBD1. V was clipped by 3 bases and J by 3 bases; unmatched bases: 10. This CDR3 has 16 amino acids. Looked up from germline, CDR1 is SGDLS and CDR2 is YYNGEE.

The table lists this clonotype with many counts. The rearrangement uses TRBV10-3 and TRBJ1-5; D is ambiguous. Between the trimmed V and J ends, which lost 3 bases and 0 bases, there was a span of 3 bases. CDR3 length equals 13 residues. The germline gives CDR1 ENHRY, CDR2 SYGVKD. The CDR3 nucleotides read TGTGCCATCAGTGATAGTAGCAATCAGCCCCAGCATTTT. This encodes CAISDSSNQPQHF.

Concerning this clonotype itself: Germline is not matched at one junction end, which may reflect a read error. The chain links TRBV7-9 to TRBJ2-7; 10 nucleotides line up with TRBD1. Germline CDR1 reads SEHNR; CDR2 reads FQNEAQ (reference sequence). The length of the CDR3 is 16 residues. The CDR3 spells CASSSTGQGVYYEQYF. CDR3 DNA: TGTGCCAGTAGCTCGACTGGACAGGGGGTCTACTACGAGCAGTACTTC.

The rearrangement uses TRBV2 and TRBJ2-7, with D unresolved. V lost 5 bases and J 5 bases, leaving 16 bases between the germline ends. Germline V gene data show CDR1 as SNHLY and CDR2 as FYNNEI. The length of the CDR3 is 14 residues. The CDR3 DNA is TGTGCCAGCAGTTTAAGCCCAGGCATCAACGAGCAGTACTTC. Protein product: CASSLSPGINEQYF.

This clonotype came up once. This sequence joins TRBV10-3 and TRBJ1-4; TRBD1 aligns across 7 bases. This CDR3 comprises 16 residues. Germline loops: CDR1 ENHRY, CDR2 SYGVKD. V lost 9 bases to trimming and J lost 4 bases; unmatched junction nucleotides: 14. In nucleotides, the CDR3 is TGTGCCATTGCCAACAGGGGAGTGGAAGATAATGAAAAACTGTTTTTT. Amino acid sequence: CAIANRGVEDNEKLFF.

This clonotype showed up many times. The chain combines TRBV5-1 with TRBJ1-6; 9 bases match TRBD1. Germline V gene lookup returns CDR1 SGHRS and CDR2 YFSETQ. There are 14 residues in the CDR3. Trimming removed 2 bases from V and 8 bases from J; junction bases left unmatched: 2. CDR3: CASSLRQGDSPLHF. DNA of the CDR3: TGCGCCAGCAGCTTACGACAGGGGGATTCACCCCTCCACTTT.

The CDR3 coding sequence is TGTGCCAGATCCCACAAGAACACAGATACGCAGTATTTT. It is translated as CARSHKNTDTQYF. This chain links TRBV12-3 or TRBV12-4 with TRBJ2-3, with D unresolved. The CDR3 is 13 residues long. V shed 9 bases and J shed 2 bases, with 12 bases lying between them.